This TCR beta chain was identified in a study of CD8 T cells in ankylosing spondylitis. Broader study findings: The study identified a TCR beta motif of eight highly homologous variants that appeared characteristic of ankylosing spondylitis blood.

One entry per CDR3 protein results from TCRdb running MiXCR on the 5' RACE reads. The sample includes about 480,000 distinct CDR3 sequences, roughly 15% of them seen just once. Germline V CDR1 and CDR2: DFQATT, SNEGSKA (reference sequence). The V end was cut by 6 bases, the J end by 6 bases, with 11 bases between. The CDR3 is 11 amino acids. The sample holds a few counts of this clonotype. Its antigen remains unidentified. The sequenced sample consisted of blood, either unsorted or a sorted T cell fraction (not recorded which). This chain joins TRBV20-1 and TRBJ1-1, with D possibly TRBD1 on 5 matching bases. The TCR comes from a male donor with ankylosing spondylitis. CDR3 bases: TGCAGTGCCACCGACAGAGCTGAAGCTTTCTTT. This sequence encodes CSATDRAEAFF.